The 5 T cell receptor beta chains below were found in one sample sequenced in a study of Ad26.COV2.S vaccination and SARS-CoV-2 variants. The protocol was immunoSEQ multiplex PCR, while the TCRdb copy is restricted to in-frame clones and leaves out a portion. Among about 460,000 clones listed, 89% were seen once. Treatment meaning: around 19 received Ad26.COV2.S at low or high dose, single or two shots; several received placebo; per-sample allocation not given. Samples analyzed were those drawn on day 63 after the first vaccine or placebo injection. The source was peripheral blood, collected in a trial of Ad26.COV2.S vaccine versus placebo. All receptors come from a person between 18 and 65 years old who received the Ad26.COV2.S COVID-19 vaccine or a placebo.

The chain couples TRBV28 to TRBJ2-3; no clear D. CDR3 length: 14 residues. V was clipped by 2 bases and J by 4 bases, with 10 bases between them. In germline, CDR1 is MDHEN, CDR2 SYDVKM. The CDR3 DNA reads as TGTGCCAGCAGTTTAAATACGAATCCAGATACGCAGTATTTT. It yields the protein CASSLNTNPDTQYF.

This chain joins TRBV6-5 and TRBJ2-6; D unclear. The CDR3 is made up of 15 amino acids. V dropped 5 bases and J dropped 0 bases, with 8 bases sitting between them. CDR1 and CDR2 from the germline V gene are MNHEY and SVGAGI. CDR3 loop: CASSRALSGANVLTF. The DNA of the CDR3 is TGTGCCAGCAGTCGGGCCCTCTCTGGGGCCAACGTCCTGACTTTC.

This sequence joins TRBV5-4 and TRBJ1-2; perhaps TRBD1 as D (5 bases). The germline V gene has CDR1 SGHNT and CDR2 YYREEE (reference sequence). The CDR3 is made up of 13 amino acids. Trimming took 4 bases from V and 3 from J, leaving 10 bases between them. This CDR3 reads CASSPTGDYGYTF. The CDR3 DNA follows: TGTGCCAGCAGCCCCACAGGCGACTATGGCTACACCTTC. The variable domain in full, completed from reference TRBV5-4 and TRBJ1-2, reads ETGVTQSPTHLIKTRGQQVTLRCSSQSGHNTVSWYQQALGQGPQFIFQYYREEENGRGNFPPRFSGLQFPNYSSELNVNALELDDSALYLCASSPTGDYGYTFGSGTRLTVV.

The gene calls are TRBV10-2 and TRBJ1-5, with TRBD1 matching 9 bases. The CDR3 has 15 residues. Germline assignment: CDR1 WSHSY and CDR2 SAAADI. With 7 bases clipped from V and 5 bases from J, the junction kept 9 bases outside the gene matches. CDR3 residues: CASTPGQGTHQPQHF. The CDR3 DNA sequence: TGCGCCAGCACCCCGGGACAGGGAACCCATCAGCCCCAGCATTTT.

This clone was recorded only once. J is TRBJ2-3 and V is TRBV7-9, with TRBD2 matching 12 bases. Germline lookup yields CDR1 SEHNR and CDR2 FQNEAQ (reference sequence). After removal of 3 bases from V and 0 bases from J, the junction contained 4 bases not matched to a gene. The CDR3 is 17 residues long. The CDR3 DNA follows: TGTGCCAGCAGCTTCGGGACTAGCGGGCTAAGCACAGATACGCAGTATTTT. It translates to CASSFGTSGLSTDTQYF.